These 29 T cell receptor beta chains share one sample of origin, sequenced in a study of spatial heterogeneity in lung cancer. TCRdb redid the calling of the 5' RACE reads with MiXCR, one entry per CDR3 protein. There are about 85,000 distinct CDR3 sequences in the sample; about 20% occur only once, and about 6.8% lies in the top ten. Time point denoted: sample taken at primary tumor resection. TCRs were sequenced from unsorted whole RNA of tumor, nontumor lung or PBMC. The sample consisted of PBMCs, taken at surgery. Source of these receptors: a male donor with early-stage non-small cell lung cancer.

This clonotype was detected a few times. The chain combines TRBV5-3 with TRBJ2-3, with D perhaps matching TRBD1 (5 bases). TRBV5-3 is reported as an ORF; its role is uncertain. Trimming shortened V by 3 bases and J by 2 bases, and 16 bases separated the two germline ends. The CDR3 contains 16 residues. The CDR3 coding sequence is TGTGCCAGAAGCTGCCTTTGTGGACAAGACACAGATACGCAGTATTTT. As protein: CARSCLCGQDTDTQYF.

This clonotype appeared many times. The V gene is TRBV28, the J gene TRBJ2-7, with D possibly being TRBD1 (6 bases). The CDR3 is 13 residues long. Germline assignment: CDR1 MDHEN and CDR2 SYDVKM. With 5 bases removed from V and 12 bases from J, the gap between germline ends came to 20 bases. The CDR3 bases are TGTGCCAGCAGTGAGGGACACCACTCCAAAGTGTACTTC. Translation gives CASSEGHHSKVYF.

This clonotype occurred many times. The chain is built from TRBV14 and TRBJ2-5; perhaps D is TRBD1 or TRBD2 (5 bases each). V was trimmed by 1 base and J by 5 bases, leaving 14 bases between them. This CDR3 spans 15 amino acids. CDR1 is SGHDN and CDR2 is FVKESK in the germline V gene. CDR3 sequence reads: CASSQGTTGGETQYF. DNA of the CDR3: TGTGCCAGCAGCCAAGGAACTACAGGCGGGGAGACCCAGTACTTC.

The chain is built from TRBV20-1 and TRBJ1-5; D is ambiguous. The CDR3 is 15 residues long. Deletions cut 2 bases from V and 6 bases from J, with 17 bases between. Looked up from germline, CDR1 is DFQATT and CDR2 is SNEGSKA (reference sequence). This CDR3 reads CSARFGYRDGQPQHF. The CDR3 coding sequence is TGCAGTGCTAGATTTGGGTATAGGGATGGTCAGCCCCAGCATTTT.

The rearrangement uses TRBV25-1 and TRBJ1-5, with unresolved D. Germline CDR1 and CDR2: MGHDK and SYGVNS. V was cut by 1 base and J by 2 bases, with 12 bases left in between. This CDR3 is 16 amino acids long. CDR3 nucleotides: TGTGCCAGCAGTGAATTGGAAGAGGGTTGCAATCAGCCCCAGCATTTT. Its protein is CASSELEEGCNQPQHF.

Only a few counts were recorded for this clonotype. The chain links TRBV2 to TRBJ2-7; D remains ambiguous. The V gene lost 4 bases and the J gene lost 6 bases, with 7 bases spanning the gap. The CDR3 totals 11 residues. Germline V CDR1 and CDR2: SNHLY, FYNNEI. The CDR3 nucleotides read TGTGCCAGCAGTGGTAAGGTCGAGCAGTACTTC. This encodes CASSGKVEQYF.

This clonotype showed up just a few times. The chain couples TRBV4-3 to TRBJ1-2; D is ambiguous. Germline V lookup: CDR1 LGHNA, CDR2 YSLEER. V dropped 0 bases and J dropped 1 base, with 12 bases sitting between them. The CDR3 sequence is 16 residues long. The CDR3 reads CASSQEAMEDNYGYTF. The CDR3 DNA follows: TGCGCCAGCAGCCAAGAGGCGATGGAGGATAACTATGGCTACACCTTC.

This sequence joins TRBV14 and TRBJ2-7, with D unclear. Trimming removed 3 bases from V and 1 base from J, with 7 bases in between. Germline V CDR1 and CDR2: SGHDN, FVKESK. The CDR3 loop spans 13 amino acids. For the CDR3, the DNA is TGTGCCAGCAGCCATTCAATTTCCTACGAGCAGTACTTC. Translated: CASSHSISYEQYF.

The chain joins TRBV7-3 to TRBJ2-3, with 9 bases matching TRBD1. Per germline, CDR1 SGHTA and CDR2 FQGTGA. Trimming at V came to 1 base and at J to 5 bases, leaving 4 bases not matched to a gene. The CDR3 spans 15 residues. The CDR3 region is CASSLNRGLGDTQYF. DNA of the CDR3: TGTGCCAGCAGCTTAAACAGGGGGCTCGGAGATACGCAGTATTTT.

The chain joins TRBV6-1 to TRBJ2-2, with a weak D call TRBD1 (5 bases). The CDR3 sequence is 15 residues long. The germline gives CDR1 MNHNS, CDR2 SASEGT. Between the trimmed V and J ends, which lost 6 bases and 4 bases, there was a span of 15 bases. The CDR3 here is CASSPTVPGTGELFF. The DNA for the CDR3 is TGTGCCAGCAGCCCGACAGTCCCGGGCACCGGGGAGCTGTTTTTT.

There are a few counts of this clonotype. The chain recombines TRBV20-1 with TRBJ2-1; 7 bases align to TRBD2. Per the germline V gene, CDR1 is DFQATT and CDR2 is SNEGSKA (reference sequence). The CDR3 is 15 amino acids. With 0 bases clipped from V and 9 bases from J, the junction kept 11 bases outside the gene matches. This CDR3 is CSARDPRAGNIEQFF. CDR3 bases: TGCAGTGCTAGAGATCCCCGAGCGGGAAATATTGAGCAGTTCTTC.

In its sample, this clonotype was seen once. This may stem from a read error, because a much larger clone lies one nucleotide away. The rearrangement uses TRBV29-1 and TRBJ2-5, with D unclear. The germline V and J ends were trimmed by 3 bases and 4 bases, with 12 bases remaining between them. Germline V gives CDR1 SQVTM, CDR2 ANQGSEA. This CDR3 comprises 13 residues. This CDR3 is CSVDGTSRETQYF. The DNA for the CDR3 is TGCAGCGTTGACGGCACCTCCCGAGAGACCCAGTACTTC.

The rearrangement links TRBV12-3 or TRBV12-4 to TRBJ2-1; D not resolved. Trimming left V 6 bases short and J 9 bases short, with 15 bases between. The CDR3 is 13 residues long. The CDR3 spells CASRLQGLGEQFF. The CDR3 DNA sequence: TGTGCCAGCAGACTCCAAGGTCTAGGTGAGCAGTTCTTC.

The chain couples TRBV5-1 to TRBJ1-1; D gene uncertain. CDR3 length equals 17 residues. The V gene lost 0 bases and the J gene lost 4 bases, with 19 bases spanning the gap. Germline loops: CDR1 SGHRS, CDR2 YFSETQ. The CDR3 loop reads CASSLAGVSGSGTEAFF. In DNA, the CDR3 is TGCGCCAGCAGCTTGGCCGGGGTATCGGGTAGTGGCACTGAAGCTTTCTTT. The full variable domain, in which reference TRBV5-1 and TRBJ1-1 provide the parts outside the CDR3, is KAGVTQTPRYLIKTRGQQVTLSCSPISGHRSVSWYQQTPGQGLQFLFEYFSETQRNKGNFPGRFSGRQFSNSRSEMNVSTLELGDSALYLCASSLAGVSGSGTEAFFGQGTRLTVV.

This clonotype was observed a single time. The chain recombines TRBV3-1 with TRBJ2-7; 7 nucleotides line up with TRBD2. Germline V gene data show CDR1 as LGHDT and CDR2 as YNNKEL (reference sequence). V dropped 1 base and J dropped 3; count of bases not matched to a gene: 6. This CDR3 is built from 15 residues. The CDR3: CASSQAASGDYEQYF. DNA of the CDR3: TGTGCCAGCAGCCAAGCGGCTAGCGGAGACTACGAGCAGTACTTC.

This clonotype was seen more than once but under ten times. This chain links TRBV11-2 with TRBJ1-3, with D perhaps matching TRBD1 (6 bases). Germline-derived CDR1 and CDR2 are SGHAT and FQNNGV. The CDR3 has 13 amino acids. The V end was cut by 4 bases, the J end by 7 bases, with 11 bases between. The CDR3 here is CASSSGHINTIYF. The CDR3 bases are TGTGCCAGCAGCTCGGGACACATCAACACCATATATTTT.

This clonotype has more than one count but fewer than ten. The V and J genes are TRBV9 and TRBJ1-4, with 8 bases identical to TRBD1. The CDR3 consists of 13 residues. Per the germline V gene, CDR1 is SGDLS and CDR2 is YYNGEE. The trim removed 3 bases at V and 7 bases at J, leaving 2 bases unmatched. The CDR3 loop is CASSGQGSEKLFF. For the CDR3, the DNA is TGTGCCAGCAGCGGACAGGGGTCTGAAAAACTGTTTTTT.

The J gene is TRBJ2-3, the V gene TRBV28, with D possibly TRBD2 on 6 matching bases. Germline loops: CDR1 MDHEN, CDR2 SYDVKM. CDR3 length equals 16 residues. Trimming removed 4 bases from V and 5 bases from J, with 19 bases in between. For the CDR3, the DNA is TGTGCCAGCAGTTCCCCACATGTCGTGGGGGGAGATACGCAGTATTTT. It codes for CASSSPHVVGGDTQYF.

This clonotype was found a few times. The chain recombines TRBV20-1 with TRBJ2-1, with D possibly TRBD2 on 6 matching bases. Germline V gives CDR1 DFQATT, CDR2 SNEGSKA (reference sequence). This CDR3 spans 12 amino acids. The V and J ends lost 4 bases and 5 bases respectively, with 9 bases between them. CDR3 sequence reads: CSATGRNNEQFF. In nucleotides, the CDR3 is TGCAGTGCTACTGGGAGGAACAATGAGCAGTTCTTC.

This clonotype was counted many times. V is TRBV20-1 and J is TRBJ2-5; TRBD2 is a possible D gene (5 bases). V was clipped by 2 bases and J by 2 bases, with 18 bases between them. CDR1 is DFQATT and CDR2 is SNEGSKA in the germline V gene (reference sequence). The CDR3 spans 16 residues. The CDR3 region is CSARPRVWRTQETQYF. The DNA for the CDR3 is TGCAGTGCTAGACCCCGAGTGTGGAGGACGCAAGAGACCCAGTACTTC.

This clonotype was observed a handful of times. CDR3 protein: CSARKPGASWDTEAFF. The DNA for the CDR3 is TGCAGTGCTAGAAAGCCGGGGGCTTCATGGGACACTGAAGCTTTCTTT. This chain joins TRBV20-1 and TRBJ1-1, with D possibly being TRBD1 (6 bases). Between the trimmed V and J ends, which lost 2 bases and 3 bases, there was a span of 19 bases. The CDR3 extends over 16 amino acids. Germline CDR1 and CDR2: DFQATT and SNEGSKA (reference sequence).

The CDR3 here is CSARKTSGGYNEQFF. The DNA for the CDR3 is TGCAGTGCTAGGAAGACTAGCGGGGGATACAATGAGCAGTTCTTC. The chain couples TRBV20-1 to TRBJ2-1; 12 bases line up with TRBD2. V dropped 3 bases and J dropped 4; count of bases not matched to a gene: 4. Germline-derived CDR1 and CDR2 are DFQATT and SNEGSKA (reference sequence). The CDR3 runs 15 residues.

The chain is built from TRBV9 and TRBJ2-3, with TRBD2 matching over 11 bases. Germline V lookup: CDR1 SGDLS, CDR2 YYNGEE. This CDR3 has 17 amino acids. With V trimmed by 3 bases and J by 1 base, 7 bases remained unmatched. This CDR3 reads CASSAHETSGGTDTQYF. Here the CDR3 DNA reads TGTGCCAGCAGCGCGCACGAGACTAGCGGGGGCACAGATACGCAGTATTTT.

The chain employs TRBV6-5 and TRBJ2-1; possibly TRBD2 for D (5 bases). The V end was cut by 0 bases, the J end by 13 bases, with 13 bases between. CDR3 length: 13 residues. CDR1 and CDR2 from the germline V gene are MNHEY and SVGAGI. CDR3 bases: TGTGCCAGCAGTTACTCGAGGGCCTTCCCCCAGTTCTTC. Translation: CASSYSRAFPQFF.

The rearrangement uses TRBV20-1 and TRBJ2-3; TRBD1 agrees at 11 bases. CDR3 length equals 14 residues. In germline, CDR1 is DFQATT, CDR2 SNEGSKA (reference sequence). Trimming took 6 bases from V and 5 from J; bases not matched to a gene: 7. CDR3 region: CSAPGQGEGDTQYF. In DNA form, the CDR3 reads TGCAGTGCACCGGGACAGGGGGAGGGAGATACGCAGTATTTT.

At least ten counts were recorded for this clonotype. The gene calls are TRBV7-9 and TRBJ1-5, with 7 positions matching TRBD1. CDR1 SEHNR and CDR2 FQNEAQ come from the germline V gene (reference sequence). The CDR3 runs to 14 residues. The junction had 2 bases not matched to a gene; V was cut back by 4 bases and J by 2 bases. CDR3 sequence reads: CASSSTGGNQPQHF. Written as DNA, the CDR3 is TGTGCCAGCAGCTCCACAGGGGGCAATCAGCCCCAGCATTTT.

This clonotype was detected a few times. The chain joins TRBV7-9 to TRBJ2-7; perhaps D is TRBD1 or TRBD2 (5 bases each). This CDR3 is 13 amino acids long. The germline V gene has CDR1 SEHNR and CDR2 FQNEAQ (reference sequence). The V and J ends lost 5 bases and 2 bases respectively, with 10 bases between them. CDR3 nucleotide sequence: TGTGCCAGCAGCCCGAAGGGACCCTACGAGCAGTACTTC. This translates into CASSPKGPYEQYF.

This clonotype was counted many times. V usage is TRBV3-1 and J usage is TRBJ1-1; D not resolved. Trimming left V 5 bases short and J 4 bases short, with 5 bases between. Germline CDR1 is LGHDT and CDR2 is YNNKEL (reference sequence). CDR3 length: 11 residues. CDR3 in amino acids: CASSKGTEAFF. The CDR3 DNA sequence: TGTGCCAGCAGCAAGGGCACTGAAGCTTTCTTT.

The V call is TRBV5-6, the J call TRBJ2-7; D might be TRBD2 (7 bases). V lost 1 base and J 0 bases, leaving 14 bases between the germline ends. Per the germline V gene, CDR1 is SGHDT and CDR2 is YYEEEE. The CDR3 has 16 amino acids. CDR3 region: CASSLLGRGPSYEQYF. CDR3 bases: TGTGCCAGCAGCTTGTTGGGGCGGGGGCCCTCCTACGAGCAGTACTTC.